A single sample is the source of the 3 T cell receptor beta chains below, sequenced in a study of blood T cell repertoires in COVID-19. Only in-frame clones appear in the TCRdb table, and some are missing; sequencing was by immunoSEQ multiplex PCR. Seen here are about 220,000 clones, around 80% observed once, and the top ten hold roughly 10%. Material for sequencing was peripheral blood. Receptors originate from a man aged 50-60 years with active or convalescent COVID-19.

In the case of this clone: The same CDR3 is also encoded by other DNA sequences in this sample. This chain connects TRBV5-1 to TRBJ2-1; 10 nucleotides align to TRBD2. CDR3 size: 16 residues. From germline, CDR1 is SGHRS and CDR2 YFSETQ. Losses at the gene ends were 0 bases for V and 2 bases for J; bases not matched to a gene: 2. The CDR3 nucleotides are TGCGCCAGCAGCTTGGATCTAGCGGGGGCCTACAATGAGCAGTTCTTC. Protein product: CASSLDLAGAYNEQFF.

This clone was detected a few times. V gene TRBV18 combines with J gene TRBJ2-1; 7 bases fit TRBD2. The CDR3 is 18 amino acids. Germline CDR1 is KGHSH and CDR2 is LQKENI. V lost 5 bases to trimming and J lost 8 bases; unmatched junction nucleotides: 21. CDR3 amino acids: CASSWLADELRPWDEQFF. The CDR3 DNA reads as TGTGCCAGCTCATGGCTAGCGGACGAGCTCCGGCCTTGGGATGAGCAGTTCTTC.

The chain employs TRBV5-6 and TRBJ2-7, with 9 nucleotides matching TRBD1. Germline loops: CDR1 SGHDT, CDR2 YYEEEE. The V gene end was trimmed by 3 bases and the J gene end by 4 bases; junction bases not matched to a gene: 5. The CDR3 consists of 14 residues. CDR3 nucleotide sequence: TGTGCCAGCAGCTCGAGGGACAGGGCGTACGAGCAGTACGTC. It specifies CASSSRDRAYEQYV.